Listed here is a single TCR beta chain. The sample comes from a study of blood T cell repertoires in COVID-19. Study details: In each case, the material was cDNA or gDNA derived from T cells, B-cell-depleted T cells, or PBMCs.

Germline V gives CDR1 SGHRS, CDR2 YFSETQ. The CDR3 spans 23 residues. The V segment lost 0 bases and the J segment 0 bases; nucleotides outside the gene matches: 21. Original data processing: By means of reference gene primer amplification, nucleated cell counts were estimated. The table came from immunoSEQ multiplex PCR; TCRdb's copy has only in-frame clones and leaves some out. D and trimming come from the DNA, and the V and J calls and clone size come from that table. The sample yields around 81,000 clones, approximately 86% seen once. Sequenced sample: peripheral blood. This TCR came from a woman aged 55-70 years with acute or convalescent COVID-19. The J gene is TRBJ2-3, the V gene TRBV5-1, with 11 bases aligning to TRBD2. The CDR3 DNA sequence: TGCGCCAGCAGCTTGGGACTAGCGGGACTTATAACCATCCGAACCCCTAGCACAGATACGCAGTATTTT. Its translation: CASSLGLAGLITIRTPSTDTQYF.